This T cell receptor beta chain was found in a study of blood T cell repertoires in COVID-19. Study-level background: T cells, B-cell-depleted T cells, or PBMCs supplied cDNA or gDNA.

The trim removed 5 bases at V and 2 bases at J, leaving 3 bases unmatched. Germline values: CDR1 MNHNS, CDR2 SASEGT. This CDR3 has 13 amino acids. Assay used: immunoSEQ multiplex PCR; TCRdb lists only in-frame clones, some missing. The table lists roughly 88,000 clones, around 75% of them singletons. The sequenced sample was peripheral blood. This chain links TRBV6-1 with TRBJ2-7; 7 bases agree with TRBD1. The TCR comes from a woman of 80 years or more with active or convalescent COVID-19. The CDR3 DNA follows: TGTGCCAGCAGTCCACAGGGGACCTACGAGCAGTACTTC. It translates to CASSPQGTYEQYF.